The sequence of this T cell receptor beta chain was determined in a study of graft-versus-host responses after intestinal transplantation. The germline V and J ends were trimmed by 0 bases and 6 bases, with 17 bases remaining between them. Germline V lookup: CDR1 LGHNA, CDR2 YSLEER. The CDR3 has 17 amino acids. Assay used: immunoSEQ multiplex PCR; TCRdb lists only in-frame clones, some missing. The sample has about 35,000 clones, about 94% seen once. Note on this clone: What it binds is not known.

The receptor comes from a human donor who was the organ donor for an intestinal transplant. The source was unstimulated CD8+ T cells sorted from spleen or lymph node cells, collected before transplant. The chain has TRBV4-3 and TRBJ1-4; D is uncertain. CDR3 bases: TGCGCCAGCAGCCAAGATGGAGGGTTCTGGGATCATGAAAAACTGTTTTTT. It translates to CASSQDGGFWDHEKLFF.